This TCR beta chain came from a study of T cell changes during pregnancy in multiple sclerosis. Method: immunoSEQ multiplex PCR; TCRdb's copy keeps in-frame clones and lacks some. The sample yields about 100,000 clones, about 92% seen once. The V gene end was trimmed by 5 bases and the J gene end by 7 bases; junction bases not matched to a gene: 6. Germline V gene lookup returns CDR1 SGHRS and CDR2 YFSETQ. CDR3 length: 15 residues. This receptor was obtained from a female donor with multiple sclerosis, enrolled in a pregnancy study. The material sequenced was peripheral blood, taken after pregnancy. The rearrangement joins TRBV5-1 to TRBJ2-1; 13 bases are a match to TRBD2. The CDR3 reads CASSYGLAGVNEQFF. As DNA, the CDR3 is TGCGCCAGCAGTTACGGACTAGCGGGAGTAAATGAGCAGTTCTTC.